This is a list of T cell receptor beta chains from one sample in a study of CD8 T cells in Susac syndrome. TCRdb fed the immunoSEQ multiplex PCR reads into MiXCR, producing one record per CDR3 protein. Of 150,000 to 200,000 distinct CDR3 sequences listed, more than 90% are singletons. The material sequenced was CD4+ T cells from PBMCs. These receptors all come from a human donor in good health. Both conserved end residues are trimmed from each CDR3. The D gene is left open where the match is weak. Expanded clones are given a class, and other clones once, few, many or no size at all.

d_call: .; cdr3_length: 10; j_call: TRBJ1-2; clone_size: .; v_call: TRBV29-1; cdr3_aa: SVTGSNYGYT
d_call: TRBD1; cdr3_length: 12; j_call: TRBJ1-6; clone_size: few; v_call: TRBV6-1; cdr3_aa: ASSPQGAWSPLH
d_call: .; cdr3_length: 12; j_call: TRBJ2-3; clone_size: .; v_call: TRBV6-6; cdr3_aa: ASLARTLTDTQY
d_call: .; cdr3_length: 14; j_call: TRBJ2-1; clone_size: .; v_call: TRBV7-9; cdr3_aa: ASSPLSMGSYNEQF
d_call: .; cdr3_length: 13; j_call: TRBJ2-6; clone_size: .; v_call: TRBV20-1; cdr3_aa: SASFTGAGANVLT
d_call: TRBD1; cdr3_length: 12; j_call: TRBJ2-1; clone_size: .; v_call: TRBV12-3/TRBV12-4; cdr3_aa: ASSGDRRFNEQF
d_call: TRBD1; cdr3_length: 12; j_call: TRBJ2-1; clone_size: .; v_call: TRBV7-9; cdr3_aa: ASSHGDRYNEQF
d_call: .; cdr3_length: 12; j_call: TRBJ2-2; clone_size: .; v_call: TRBV29-1; cdr3_aa: SGRLGLNTGELF
d_call: .; cdr3_length: 11; j_call: TRBJ1-2; clone_size: .; v_call: TRBV2; cdr3_aa: ASSRQDSYGYT
d_call: .; cdr3_length: 10; j_call: TRBJ2-5; clone_size: .; v_call: TRBV29-1; cdr3_aa: SVAQGQETQY
d_call: .; cdr3_length: 10; j_call: TRBJ1-5; clone_size: .; v_call: TRBV6-5; cdr3_aa: ASRTDNQPQH
d_call: TRBD2; cdr3_length: 14; j_call: TRBJ2-7; clone_size: .; v_call: TRBV3-1; cdr3_aa: ASSQERLAVAYEQY
d_call: TRBD1; cdr3_length: 13; j_call: TRBJ2-5; clone_size: .; v_call: TRBV20-1; cdr3_aa: SAVSMGQGKSTQY
d_call: .; cdr3_length: 13; j_call: TRBJ1-5; clone_size: once; v_call: TRBV20-1; cdr3_aa: SARGSMASNQPQH
d_call: .; cdr3_length: 11; j_call: TRBJ1-6; clone_size: .; v_call: TRBV20-1; cdr3_aa: SARVDSNSPLH
d_call: TRBD1; cdr3_length: 13; j_call: TRBJ1-1; clone_size: .; v_call: TRBV30; cdr3_aa: AWSSGTVRTTEAF
d_call: .; cdr3_length: 11; j_call: TRBJ1-1; clone_size: once; v_call: TRBV29-1; cdr3_aa: SVDWGGGTEAF
d_call: .; cdr3_length: 12; j_call: TRBJ1-2; clone_size: .; v_call: TRBV29-1; cdr3_aa: SVVGVGLRDGYT
d_call: .; cdr3_length: 12; j_call: TRBJ1-1; clone_size: .; v_call: TRBV4-3; cdr3_aa: ASSQDRAGVSAF
d_call: TRBD1; cdr3_length: 15; j_call: TRBJ1-5; clone_size: .; v_call: TRBV9; cdr3_aa: ASSAGQGITSNQPQH
d_call: .; cdr3_length: 12; j_call: TRBJ2-7; clone_size: .; v_call: TRBV5-1; cdr3_aa: ASSLEYPGSEQY
d_call: .; cdr3_length: 11; j_call: TRBJ2-1; clone_size: .; v_call: TRBV20-1; cdr3_aa: SATQGQRNEQF
d_call: .; cdr3_length: 12; j_call: TRBJ2-7; clone_size: .; v_call: TRBV28; cdr3_aa: ASSFQGLSYEQY
d_call: .; cdr3_length: 14; j_call: TRBJ2-7; clone_size: .; v_call: TRBV15; cdr3_aa: ATSRDSGPSPYEQY
d_call: .; cdr3_length: 12; j_call: TRBJ2-3; clone_size: .; v_call: TRBV20-1; cdr3_aa: SAPARGGTDTQY
d_call: .; cdr3_length: 9; j_call: TRBJ2-3; clone_size: .; v_call: TRBV14; cdr3_aa: ASSHVNTQY
d_call: .; cdr3_length: 13; j_call: TRBJ1-1; clone_size: .; v_call: TRBV5-6; cdr3_aa: ASSPGPTSNTEAF
d_call: .; cdr3_length: 10; j_call: TRBJ2-3; clone_size: .; v_call: TRBV2; cdr3_aa: ASRVSTDTQY
d_call: .; cdr3_length: 11; j_call: TRBJ1-6; clone_size: .; v_call: TRBV9; cdr3_aa: ASSPMDGSPLH
d_call: TRBD1; cdr3_length: 11; j_call: TRBJ1-4; clone_size: .; v_call: TRBV20-1; cdr3_aa: SGATGTNEKLF
d_call: .; cdr3_length: 11; j_call: TRBJ2-3; clone_size: .; v_call: TRBV20-1; cdr3_aa: SARTPGPDTQY
d_call: TRBD1; cdr3_length: 13; j_call: TRBJ2-5; clone_size: .; v_call: TRBV20-1; cdr3_aa: SARWSGTGAETQY
d_call: .; cdr3_length: 14; j_call: TRBJ2-4; clone_size: .; v_call: TRBV28; cdr3_aa: ASSLWVGLAKNIQY
d_call: TRBD1; cdr3_length: 11; j_call: TRBJ1-2; clone_size: few; v_call: TRBV9; cdr3_aa: ASSPGGAYGYT
d_call: TRBD2; cdr3_length: 11; j_call: TRBJ2-1; clone_size: .; v_call: TRBV29-1; cdr3_aa: SVEGGLVPEQF
d_call: .; cdr3_length: 10; j_call: TRBJ2-5; clone_size: .; v_call: TRBV29-1; cdr3_aa: SVEGYQETQY
d_call: TRBD2; cdr3_length: 14; j_call: TRBJ2-3; clone_size: .; v_call: TRBV28; cdr3_aa: ASSSGTSGGTDTQY